This T cell receptor (beta chain) was profiled in a study of T cells in Graves' hyperthyroidism and ophthalmopathy. Study-wide results and limits: Among clonotypes expanded in thyroid above 0.001, most were also found in blood.

Amplification targeted TCR beta CDR3 regions from RNA transcripts. Initially, a first-round RT-PCR of the TCR CDR3 employed the HTBI primer set. One entry per CDR3 protein results from TCRdb running MiXCR on the multiplex PCR reads. This sample has hundreds of thousands of distinct CDR3 sequences; approximately 40% occur once, and the top ten carry 7% to 10%. With respect to this clonotype: As yet, its antigen is unknown.

Patients were aged 18 to 65, had disease duration under 2 months, and had newly diagnosed hyperthyroidism. The CDR3 is made up of 17 amino acids. V gave up 0 bases and J gave up 5 bases, with 16 bases separating them. Germline values: CDR1 SGHNT, CDR2 YENEEA. The sequence came from a man between 18 and 35 years old with Graves' hyperthyroidism. Sequenced: blood. The chain combines TRBV11-3 with TRBJ2-2; D is perhaps TRBD2 (5 bases). The CDR3 bases are TGTGCCAGCAGCTTAGATCCGAGGGTAGTTAGGACCGGGGAGCTGTTTTTT. This sequence encodes CASSLDPRVVRTGELFF.